Below, one T cell receptor (beta chain) is given with its context. This CDR3 region has 11 residues. Trimming pared 5 bases from V and 7 bases from J, leaving 9 bases between. In germline, CDR1 is DFQATT, CDR2 SNEGSKA (reference sequence). This entry is derived from a study of blood T cell repertoires in COVID-19. Study summary: Some COVID-19 samples were acute and others convalescent; all came from the United States, Italy and Spain. The cDNA or gDNA used as material had been derived from T cells, B-cell-depleted T cells, or PBMCs.

The authors' processing: How many nucleated cells were present was estimated from reference gene primer amplification. TCRdb's table, derived via immunoSEQ multiplex PCR, lists solely in-frame clones and lacks some. V and J calls and clone size are copied from that table; D and trimming were computed from the DNA. Here the sample spans around 700,000 clones, around 90% being singletons. The receptor's source is a woman between 18 and 29 years old with acute or convalescent COVID-19. The rearrangement uses TRBV20-1 and TRBJ2-1; D ambiguous. Source material: peripheral blood. This CDR3 reads CSAPRTNEQFF. The CDR3 DNA reads TGCAGTGCTCCGAGAACGAATGAGCAGTTCTTC.